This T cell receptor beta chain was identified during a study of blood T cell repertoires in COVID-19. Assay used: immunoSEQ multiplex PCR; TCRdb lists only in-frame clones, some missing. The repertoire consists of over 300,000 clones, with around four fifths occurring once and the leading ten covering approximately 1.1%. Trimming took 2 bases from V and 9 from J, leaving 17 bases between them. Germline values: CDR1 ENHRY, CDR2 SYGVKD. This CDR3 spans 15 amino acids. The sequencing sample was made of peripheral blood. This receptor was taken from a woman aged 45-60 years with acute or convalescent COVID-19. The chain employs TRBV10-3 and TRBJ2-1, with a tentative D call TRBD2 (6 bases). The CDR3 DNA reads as TGTGCCATCAGTGAGACTAGGGCGGGGTTGGGTGAGCAGTTCTTC. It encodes CAISETRAGLGEQFF.